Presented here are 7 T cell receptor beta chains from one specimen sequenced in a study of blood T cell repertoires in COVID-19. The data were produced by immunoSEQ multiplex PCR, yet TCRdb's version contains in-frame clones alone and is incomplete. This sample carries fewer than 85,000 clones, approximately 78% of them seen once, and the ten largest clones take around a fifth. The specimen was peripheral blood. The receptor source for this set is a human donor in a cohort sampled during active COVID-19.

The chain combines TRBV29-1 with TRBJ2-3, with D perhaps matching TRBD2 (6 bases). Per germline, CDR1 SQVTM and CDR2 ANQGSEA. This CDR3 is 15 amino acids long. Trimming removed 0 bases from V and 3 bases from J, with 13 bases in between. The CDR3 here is CSVEDPGRGTDTQYF. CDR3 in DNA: TGCAGCGTTGAAGACCCGGGACGGGGGACAGATACGCAGTATTTT.

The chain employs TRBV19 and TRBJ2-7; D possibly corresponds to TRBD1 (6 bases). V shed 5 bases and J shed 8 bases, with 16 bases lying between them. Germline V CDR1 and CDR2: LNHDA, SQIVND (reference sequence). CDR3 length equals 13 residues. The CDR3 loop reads CASSSGDQGKQYF. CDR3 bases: TGTGCCAGTAGTTCAGGGGACCAAGGCAAGCAGTACTTC.

CDR3 in amino acids: CASSLQQGELFF. The CDR3 nucleotides read TGTGCCAGCAGTTTACAACAGGGGGAGCTGTTTTTT. V and J are TRBV28 and TRBJ2-2; no definite D call. V lost 2 bases and J lost 8, with 6 bases in between. The CDR3 sequence is 12 residues long. In germline, CDR1 is MDHEN, CDR2 SYDVKM.

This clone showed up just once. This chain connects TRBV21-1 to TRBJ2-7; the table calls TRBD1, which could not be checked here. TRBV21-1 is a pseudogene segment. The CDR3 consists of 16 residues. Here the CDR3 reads CASSKGWSGASYEQYF. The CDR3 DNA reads TGTGCCAGCAGCAAAGGCTGGTCAGGGGCCTCCTACGAGCAGTACTTC.

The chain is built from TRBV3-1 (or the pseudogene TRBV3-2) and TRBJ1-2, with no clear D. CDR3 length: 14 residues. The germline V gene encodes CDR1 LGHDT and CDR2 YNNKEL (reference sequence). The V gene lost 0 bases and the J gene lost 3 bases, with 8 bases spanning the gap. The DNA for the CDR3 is TGTGCCAGCAGCCAAGATTGGCGGGACTATGGCTACACCTTC. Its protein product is CASSQDWRDYGYTF.

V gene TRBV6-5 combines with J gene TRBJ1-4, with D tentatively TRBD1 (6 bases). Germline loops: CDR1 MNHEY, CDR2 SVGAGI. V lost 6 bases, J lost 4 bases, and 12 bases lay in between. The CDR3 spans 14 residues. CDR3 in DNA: TGTGCCAGCAGCCAGGACAGTCTTAATGAAAAACTGTTTTTT. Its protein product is CASSQDSLNEKLFF.

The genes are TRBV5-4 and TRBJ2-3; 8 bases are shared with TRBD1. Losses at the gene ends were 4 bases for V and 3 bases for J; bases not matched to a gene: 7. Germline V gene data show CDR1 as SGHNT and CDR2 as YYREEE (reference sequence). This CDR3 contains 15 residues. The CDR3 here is CASSPRQGITDTQYF. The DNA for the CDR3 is TGTGCCAGCAGCCCGAGACAGGGGATAACAGATACGCAGTATTTT. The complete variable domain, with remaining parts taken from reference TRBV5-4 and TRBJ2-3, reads ETGVTQSPTHLIKTRGQQVTLRCSSQSGHNTVSWYQQALGQGPQFIFQYYREEENGRGNFPPRFSGLQFPNYSSELNVNALELDDSALYLCASSPRQGITDTQYFGPGTRLTVL.